This T cell receptor (beta chain) was retrieved from a study of breast tumors, draining lymph nodes, adjacent tissues. The lymph nodes were axillary draining lymph nodes from breast cancer patients. CDR1 is SGHTA and CDR2 is FQGNSA in the germline V gene. Trimming cost V 1 base and J 5 bases; bases outside gene matches: 4. The CDR3 consists of 14 residues. There are many counts of this clonotype. TCRdb redid the calling of the multiplex PCR reads with MiXCR, one entry per CDR3 protein. The data contain nearly 200,000 distinct CDR3 sequences, roughly 29% of them singletons. V gene TRBV7-2 combines with J gene TRBJ2-5; 7 bases are a match to TRBD2. This clonotype was sampled from a female donor with breast cancer. Some clones in this sample may be carry-over from other donors' samples. The sequenced sample consisted of axillary lymph node tissue. In DNA form, the CDR3 reads TGTGCCAGCAGCTTAGGAGTTAGCGGGGAGACCCAGTACTTC. This translates into CASSLGVSGETQYF.